One sample yielded the 24 T cell receptor beta chains listed below, sequenced in a study of cytomegalovirus exposure and HLA in healthy donors. Both 60 Vbeta primers and 13 Jbeta primers went into the PCR. Clones were sequenced by immunoSEQ multiplex PCR, and TCRdb holds only the in-frame ones, with some missing. The profile covers 75,000 to 95,000 clones, with around four fifths appearing a single time and over 5% taken by the ten largest. The sequenced material came from PBMCs. Source of these receptors: a woman aged 18-30 years in good health and CMV-seropositive.

This clone showed up just once. The V and J genes are TRBV2 and TRBJ1-5; D perhaps matches TRBD1 (5 bases). CDR3 length: 13 amino acids. Germline V gives CDR1 SNHLY, CDR2 FYNNEI. Between the trimmed V and J ends, which lost 6 bases and 7 bases, there was a span of 13 bases. CDR3 amino acids: CASSGGWEQPQHF. The DNA for the CDR3 is TGTGCCAGCAGCGGGGGGTGGGAACAGCCCCAGCATTTT.

The J gene is TRBJ2-6, the V gene TRBV28, with 7 bases that match TRBD1. Per the germline V gene, CDR1 is MDHEN and CDR2 is SYDVKM. The CDR3 contains 21 residues. J gave up 0 bases and V 5 bases, and 19 bases lay outside the gene matches. The CDR3 nucleotides read TGTGCCAGCAGTAACAACCAGTTAGGGACAGCAGATAGCTCTGGGGCCAACGTCCTGACTTTC. Translation: CASSNNQLGTADSSGANVLTF.

The chain is built from TRBV2 and TRBJ1-1; 7 nucleotides line up with TRBD1. CDR1 is SNHLY and CDR2 is FYNNEI in the germline V gene. The trim removed 7 bases at V and 5 bases at J, leaving 1 base unmatched. The CDR3 covers 11 residues. CDR3 in DNA: TGTGCCAGCAACAGGGGAACTGAAGCTTTCTTT. Translating it yields CASNRGTEAFF.

In its sample, this clone was seen a few times. The chain carries TRBV7-6 and TRBJ2-2, with D perhaps TRBD1 (6 bases). The germline V gene encodes CDR1 SGHVS and CDR2 FNYEAQ. The V end was cut by 9 bases, the J end by 0 bases, with 11 bases between. The CDR3 is 14 residues long. CDR3 sequence reads: CASLQGTNTGELFF. Written as DNA, the CDR3 is TGTGCCAGTCTTCAGGGGACGAACACCGGGGAGCTGTTTTTT.

This clone was seen more than once but under ten times. The chain couples TRBV7-8 to TRBJ2-7; 7 bases fit TRBD1. The CDR3 spans 14 residues. Unmatched junction bases numbered 11, after V lost 5 bases and J lost 7 bases. Germline CDR1 reads SGHVS; CDR2 reads FQNEAQ. The DNA of the CDR3 is TGTGCCAGCAGCAGACGACAGGGAAGGGGGGAGCAGTACTTC. The encoded protein is CASSRRQGRGEQYF.

This clone was detected only a few times. The V and J genes are TRBV5-6 and TRBJ1-1; D remains unclear. V shed 3 bases and J shed 1 base, with 4 bases lying between them. Per the germline V gene, CDR1 is SGHDT and CDR2 is YYEEEE. The CDR3 is 12 residues long. CDR3 protein: CASSWANTEAFF. The DNA of the CDR3 is TGTGCCAGCAGCTGGGCGAACACTGAAGCTTTCTTT.

The chain is built from TRBV7-3 and TRBJ2-2; D perhaps matches TRBD1 (5 bases). Per the germline V gene, CDR1 is SGHTA and CDR2 is FQGTGA. V was shortened by 3 bases and J by 2 bases, with 10 bases between the two germline ends. There are 15 residues in the CDR3. The CDR3 DNA reads as TGTGCCAGCAGCTTGCAGGGTGTAAACACCGGGGAGCTGTTTTTT. Amino acid sequence: CASSLQGVNTGELFF. The full variable domain, in which reference TRBV7-3 and TRBJ2-2 provide the parts outside the CDR3, is GAGVSQTPSNKVTEKGKYVELRCDPISGHTALYWYRQSLGQGPEFLIYFQGTGAADDSGLPNDRFFAVRPEGSVSTLKIQRTERGDSAVYLCASSLQGVNTGELFFGEGSRLTVL.

This chain links TRBV23-1 with TRBJ2-4; D may be TRBD1 (7 bases). TRBV23-1 is classed as an ORF, of uncertain function. CDR3 length: 18 amino acids. V was shortened by 3 bases and J by 0 bases, with 18 bases between the two germline ends. The DNA of the CDR3 is TGCGCCAGCAGTCACCCGCGGGACAGTATACTAGCCAAAAACATTCAGTACTTC. This sequence encodes CASSHPRDSILAKNIQYF.

V usage is TRBV5-1 and J usage is TRBJ2-6; D call uncertain. V was shortened by 1 base and J by 0 bases, with 8 bases between the two germline ends. From germline, CDR1 is SGHRS and CDR2 YFSETQ. This CDR3 spans 16 amino acids. The DNA of the CDR3 is TGCGCCAGCAGCTTGTATCAGGACTCTGGGGCCAACGTCCTGACTTTC. Its translation is CASSLYQDSGANVLTF. Full variable domain (remainder filled in from reference TRBV5-1 and TRBJ2-6): KAGVTQTPRYLIKTRGQQVTLSCSPISGHRSVSWYQQTPGQGLQFLFEYFSETQRNKGNFPGRFSGRQFSNSRSEMNVSTLELGDSALYLCASSLYQDSGANVLTFGAGSRLTVL.

This clone was recorded a few times. The chain is built from TRBV5-6 and TRBJ1-1; D gene ambiguous. V lost 0 bases, J lost 0 bases, and 12 bases lay in between. This CDR3 has 16 residues. Per the germline V gene, CDR1 is SGHDT and CDR2 is YYEEEE. CDR3 amino acids: CASSLGGPLMNTEAFF. As DNA, the CDR3 is TGTGCCAGCAGCTTGGGTGGGCCGCTAATGAACACTGAAGCTTTCTTT.

The chain uses TRBV6-5 and TRBJ2-2, with a possible D match to TRBD1 (6 bases). CDR1 MNHEY and CDR2 SVGAGI come from the germline V gene. Deletions cut 1 base from V and 5 bases from J, with 8 bases between. CDR3 length equals 14 residues. CDR3 residues: CASSYLGTTGELFF. CDR3 nucleotides: TGTGCCAGCAGTTACTTAGGGACAACCGGGGAGCTGTTTTTT.

This sequence joins TRBV19 and TRBJ2-7; perhaps TRBD1 as D (5 bases). Germline V lookup: CDR1 LNHDA, CDR2 SQIVND (reference sequence). The CDR3 loop spans 16 amino acids. The V gene lost 3 bases and the J gene lost 0 bases, with 15 bases spanning the gap. The DNA for the CDR3 is TGTGCCAGTAGTATGGGTGACAGACAAAGCTCCTACGAGCAGTACTTC. This translates into CASSMGDRQSSYEQYF.

The V call is TRBV13, the J call TRBJ2-6; a possible D gene is TRBD1 (6 bases). Trimming shortened V by 5 bases and J by 2 bases, and 13 bases separated the two germline ends. Germline V gene lookup returns CDR1 PRHDT and CDR2 FYEKMQ (reference sequence). This CDR3 region has 16 residues. The CDR3 spells CASSRQEEPGANVLTF. CDR3 bases: TGTGCCAGCAGCCGACAGGAGGAACCTGGGGCCAACGTCCTGACTTTC.

The rearrangement joins TRBV5-4 to TRBJ2-6; 10 nucleotides agree with TRBD1. Germline trimming cut 5 bases from V and 0 bases from J; bases unmatched to any gene: 2. The CDR3 is 16 amino acids. Germline V gene sequence: CDR1 SGHNT, CDR2 YYREEE (reference sequence). The CDR3 protein is CASRDRGLSGANVLTF. CDR3 DNA: TGTGCCAGCAGAGACAGGGGGCTCTCTGGGGCCAACGTCCTGACTTTC. The full variable domain, with the rest looked up from reference TRBV5-4 and TRBJ2-6, is ETGVTQSPTHLIKTRGQQVTLRCSSQSGHNTVSWYQQALGQGPQFIFQYYREEENGRGNFPPRFSGLQFPNYSSELNVNALELDDSALYLCASRDRGLSGANVLTFGAGSRLTVL.

This sequence joins TRBV7-9 and TRBJ1-1; the D is unclear. The CDR3 contains 14 residues. V was trimmed by 4 bases and J by 4 bases, leaving 13 bases between them. The germline CDR1 and CDR2 sequences are SEHNR and FQNEAQ (reference sequence). The CDR3 bases are TGTGCCAGCAGCTCCAGGAAAGGTGGCACTGAAGCTTTCTTT. Amino acids: CASSSRKGGTEAFF.

The J gene is TRBJ2-7, the V gene TRBV11-2, with 8 positions matching TRBD2. This CDR3 comprises 15 residues. Trimming removed 5 bases from V and 2 bases from J; junction bases left unmatched: 8. Germline V CDR1 and CDR2: SGHAT, FQNNGV. CDR3 residues: CASSPTFSGTYEQYF. The CDR3 nucleotides are TGTGCCAGCAGCCCAACCTTTAGCGGGACCTACGAGCAGTACTTC.

The chain couples TRBV5-1 to TRBJ2-5, with TRBD2 as a possible D gene (6 bases). From germline, CDR1 is SGHRS and CDR2 YFSETQ. V shed 4 bases and J shed 3 bases, with 13 bases lying between them. The length of the CDR3 is 14 residues. CDR3 bases: TGCGCCAGCAGCCAGGCACCGGGAGAAGAGACCCAGTACTTC. Protein: CASSQAPGEETQYF.

This rearrangement joins TRBV11-1 to TRBJ2-7; 9 bases align to TRBD2. The CDR3 contains 18 residues. Per the germline V gene, CDR1 is SGHAT and CDR2 is FQDESV (reference sequence). V lost 0 bases and J lost 2; bases outside the gene matches: 11. CDR3 nucleotide sequence: TGTGCCAGCAGCTTAGCTACTCTTAGCGGGAGCGCCACCTACGAGCAGTACTTC. It encodes CASSLATLSGSATYEQYF.

The chain carries TRBV7-2 and TRBJ2-1, with 13 bases aligning to TRBD2. Losses at the gene ends were 5 bases for V and 12 bases for J; bases not matched to a gene: 7. This CDR3 region has 14 residues. Germline V CDR1 and CDR2: SGHTA, FQGNSA. This CDR3 is CASSRTSGSGVQFF. For the CDR3, the DNA is TGTGCCAGCAGCCGGACTAGCGGGAGCGGCGTGCAGTTCTTC.

This clone was seen only once. The chain couples TRBV7-8 to TRBJ2-1; 11 bases are a match to TRBD2. The J segment lost 8 bases and the V segment lost 2 bases, leaving 5 bases of the junction unmatched. This CDR3 region has 15 residues. Germline V gene lookup returns CDR1 SGHVS and CDR2 FQNEAQ. In DNA, the CDR3 is TGTGCCAGCAGCTTATTAGCGGGGGGGCGGGATGAGCAGTTCTTC. As protein: CASSLLAGGRDEQFF. Combining the CDR3 with reference TRBV7-8 and TRBJ2-1 gives the whole variable domain GAGVSQSPRYKVAKRGQDVALRCDPISGHVSLFWYQQALGQGPEFLTYFQNEAQLDKSGLPSDRFFAERPEGSVSTLKIQRTQQEDSAVYLCASSLLAGGRDEQFFGPGTRLTVL.

This clone was recorded only once. J is TRBJ2-7 and V is TRBV14; 10 bases are a match to TRBD2. The germline V gene has CDR1 SGHDN and CDR2 FVKESK. Trimming at V came to 1 base and at J to 3 bases, leaving 6 bases not matched to a gene. The CDR3 sequence is 16 residues long. The DNA for the CDR3 is TGTGCCAGCAGCCAAGCGGCGTGGACTAGCGGCTACGAGCAGTACTTC. Amino acid sequence: CASSQAAWTSGYEQYF.

The chain couples TRBV27 to TRBJ2-3; D is unclear. Trimming removed 3 bases at V and 0 bases at J, with 7 bases between. There are 14 residues in the CDR3. The V gene's germline CDR1 is MNHEY and CDR2 SMNVEV (reference sequence). CDR3: CASSFLTSTDTQYF. The DNA of the CDR3 is TGTGCCAGCAGTTTCTTAACTAGCACAGATACGCAGTATTTT.

The chain is built from TRBV6-5 and TRBJ2-5, with a tentative D call TRBD1 (6 bases). The CDR3 is 16 amino acids. The ends were cut back, 1 base at V and 0 bases at J, with 12 bases in the middle. From germline, CDR1 is MNHEY and CDR2 SVGAGI. The CDR3: CASSYWSGGYQETQYF. DNA for the CDR3: TGTGCCAGCAGTTACTGGAGTGGGGGCTACCAAGAGACCCAGTACTTC.

The rearrangement links TRBV5-6 to TRBJ1-1; 8 bases line up with TRBD1. V trimming: 4 bases; J trimming: 7 bases; junction bases outside the gene matches: 6. The length of the CDR3 is 13 residues. Germline CDR1 is SGHDT and CDR2 is YYEEEE. The CDR3 sequence: CASSPGTGGEAFF. CDR3 in DNA: TGTGCCAGCAGCCCCGGGACAGGAGGTGAAGCTTTCTTT.